The 10 T cell receptor beta chains below all came from one sample that was sequenced in a study of shared clonotypes between healthy human individuals. Method: immunoSEQ multiplex PCR; TCRdb's copy keeps in-frame clones and lacks some. The sample lists under 2,500,000 clones, nearly 97% occurring once. Sequenced material: naive CD4+ T cells sorted from blood. Subset here: CD45RA+ positively selected. These receptors were taken from a man between 18 and 35 years old in good health.

In this sample, this clone turned up once. This rearrangement joins TRBV29-1 to TRBJ1-1; D is uncertain. CDR3 length: 13 residues. Germline V CDR1 and CDR2: SQVTM, ANQGSEA. With 1 base removed from V and 11 bases from J, the gap between germline ends came to 17 bases. The CDR3 DNA sequence: TGCAGCGTTGAAGGTCGAACCTTTCAAGACGCTTTCTTT. Protein: CSVEGRTFQDAFF.

CDR3 nucleotide sequence: TGTGCCAGCAGGATAAACAGCCTGCAGTACTTC. Protein sequence: CASRINSLQYF. The chain employs TRBV6-1 and TRBJ2-7; no clear D. CDR3 size: 11 residues. Trimming cost V 6 bases and J 9 bases, with 12 bases left between them. Looked up from germline, CDR1 is MNHNS and CDR2 is SASEGT.

The gene calls are TRBV7-8 and TRBJ2-3, with TRBD2 matching over 10 bases. The CDR3 extends over 17 amino acids. Per germline, CDR1 SGHVS and CDR2 FQNEAQ. V shed 2 bases and J 4 bases; nucleotides not matched to a gene: 9. DNA for the CDR3: TGTGCCAGCAGCTTACCACCTAGCGGGAGCATCCCAGATACGCAGTATTTT. Residues: CASSLPPSGSIPDTQYF.

This chain uses TRBV28 with TRBJ1-5; 8 bases map to TRBD1. Germline CDR1 MDHEN, CDR2 SYDVKM. The trim removed 1 base at V and 5 bases at J, leaving 1 base unmatched. The CDR3 has 14 amino acids. The CDR3 sequence is CASSLSGGHQPQHF. The DNA of the CDR3 is TGTGCCAGCAGTTTATCAGGGGGCCATCAGCCCCAGCATTTT.

The genes are TRBV30 and TRBJ2-3; D may be TRBD1 (6 bases). V dropped 2 bases and J dropped 2 bases, with 8 bases sitting between them. Germline CDR1 reads GTSNPN; CDR2 reads SVGIG (reference sequence). The CDR3 totals 13 residues. The CDR3 DNA follows: TGTGCCTGGAGTAGGGGGTTCACAGATACGCAGTATTTT. The encoded protein is CAWSRGFTDTQYF.

The count of this clone is one. The chain joins TRBV6-1 to TRBJ1-1; possible D gene TRBD1, 5 bases. Germline V CDR1 and CDR2: MNHNS, SASEGT. This CDR3 comprises 14 residues. The germline V and J ends were trimmed by 7 bases and 4 bases, with 16 bases remaining between them. The CDR3 DNA is TGTGCCAGCAATCTTGGGACTCTAGCCACTGAAGCTTTCTTT. Translation gives CASNLGTLATEAFF.

The genes are TRBV19 and TRBJ2-2; 8 nucleotides line up with TRBD2. The ends lost 7 bases at V and 0 bases at J; junction bases unmatched: 7. Germline V gives CDR1 LNHDA, CDR2 SQIVND (reference sequence). CDR3 length: 16 residues. The CDR3 bases are TGTGCCAGTATCTCCGGACTAGCCGCGAACACCGGGGAGCTGTTTTTT. Amino acid sequence: CASISGLAANTGELFF.

The V and J genes are TRBV4-1 and TRBJ1-4, with TRBD1 identical over 9 bases. The CDR3 has 16 amino acids. Germline lookup yields CDR1 MGHRA and CDR2 YSYEKL. After removal of 6 bases from V and 5 bases from J, the junction contained 10 bases not matched to a gene. The chain's CDR3 is CASRLIGGTGNEKLFF. CDR3 nucleotide sequence: TGCGCCAGCAGACTCATTGGTGGGACAGGGAATGAAAAACTGTTTTTT.

The chain is built from TRBV10-3 and TRBJ2-1; 11 nucleotides line up with TRBD2. With 5 bases clipped from V and 8 bases from J, the junction kept 8 bases outside the gene matches. This CDR3 contains 15 residues. The V gene's germline CDR1 is ENHRY and CDR2 SYGVKD. The CDR3 region has the DNA TGTGCCATCAGTAGACTAGCGGGGCCAGATGATGAGCAGTTCTTC. This codes for CAISRLAGPDDEQFF.

The chain is built from TRBV7-9 and TRBJ1-2; 9 nucleotides line up with TRBD1. This CDR3 has 15 amino acids. The trim removed 1 base at V and 5 bases at J, leaving 5 bases unmatched. Germline CDR1 is SEHNR and CDR2 is FQNEAQ (reference sequence). The CDR3 sequence: CASSLGTGVGYGYTF. CDR3 nucleotides: TGTGCCAGCAGCTTAGGGACAGGGGTCGGATATGGCTACACCTTC.